A selection of T cell receptor beta chains follows, all from one sample in a study of blood T cell repertoires in COVID-19. Measured with immunoSEQ multiplex PCR; TCRdb has only the in-frame clones, and not every one. This table holds over 70,000 clones, about 85% found once. The sample consisted of peripheral blood. Every receptor here comes from a man older than 75 with acute or convalescent COVID-19. The CDR3 runs from the conserved cysteine through the conserved F or W. A D gene is named only where the DNA matches it firmly. Not every row has a clone size; where given, it reads once, few, many or a size class.

cdr3_nt,cdr3_aa,j_call,d_call,v_call,cdr3_length,clone_size
TGTGCCAGCAGCCTACAGGGGTACAATCAGCCCCAGCATTTT,CASSLQGYNQPQHF,TRBJ1-5,TRBD1,TRBV28,14,.
TGCGCCAGCAGTGAGGTCCAGGGAGAGCAGTACTTC,CASSEVQGEQYF,TRBJ2-7,.,TRBV10-2,12,few
TGTGCCAGCAGCGTGGACAGGGAGGGCTACGAGCAGTACTTC,CASSVDREGYEQYF,TRBJ2-7,.,TRBV11-2,14,.
TGCGCCAGCAGCCCAACAGGGGATGGAGGCTATGGCTACACCTTC,CASSPTGDGGYGYTF,TRBJ1-2,TRBD1,TRBV5-1,15,.
TGTGCCAGCTCACCACGAATAGATCTAGCGGGAGGTCCCGGGGAGCTGTTTTTT,CASSPRIDLAGGPGELFF,TRBJ2-2,TRBD2,TRBV18,18,.
TGTGCCAGCAGCTCATACAGGGACCTGAACACTGAAGCTTTCTTT,CASSSYRDLNTEAFF,TRBJ1-1,.,TRBV7-9,15,.
TGTGCCAGCAGTTACACGGGACAGGGGGCCTACGAGCAGTACTTC,CASSYTGQGAYEQYF,TRBJ2-7,TRBD1,TRBV6-2/TRBV6-3,15,few
TGTGCCAGCAGCTCCCGGACAGCCTCTGGAAACACCATATATTTT,CASSSRTASGNTIYF,TRBJ1-3,.,TRBV4-2,15,.
TGCGCCAGCAGCTTGGTAGTGGGCCCGAACACTGAAGCTTTCTTT,CASSLVVGPNTEAFF,TRBJ1-1,.,TRBV5-1,15,.
TGTGCCAGCAGCCTGACAGGGAGTCCCTACGAGCAGTACTTC,CASSLTGSPYEQYF,TRBJ2-7,TRBD1,TRBV7-9,14,.
TGTGCCAGCAGCCAAGCAGGAGGGGCGAAGAATGGCTACACCTTC,CASSQAGGAKNGYTF,TRBJ1-2,.,TRBV3-1/TRBV3-2,15,.
TGTGCCAGCAGCGCCTGGACAAGAAGAAACACCGGGGAGCTGTTTTTT,CASSAWTRRNTGELFF,TRBJ2-2,.,TRBV5-4,16,.
TGCGCCAGCAGCTACCCCGGGGGCACTGAAGCTTTCTTT,CASSYPGGTEAFF,TRBJ1-1,.,TRBV5-1,13,.
TGTGCCAGCAGTTTTGGAGGGCCTGGAAACACCATATATTTT,CASSFGGPGNTIYF,TRBJ1-3,.,TRBV28,14,.
TGTGCCAGCAGCCCCCCCGAAGAAACTAGCTCTGGAAACACCATATATTTT,CASSPPEETSSGNTIYF,TRBJ1-3,.,TRBV28,17,.
TGTGCCAGTAGGCGACAGGGGGACACTGAAGCTTTCTTT,CASRRQGDTEAFF,TRBJ1-1,TRBD1,TRBV19,13,.
TGTGCCAGCAGTACGCCAGCCCGAGCGCGGGGGTACACAGATACGCAGTATTTT,CASSTPARARGYTDTQYF,TRBJ2-3,TRBD2,TRBV6-2/TRBV6-3,18,.
TGTGCCAGTAGTGCCAACACAGGGTTTGAAGCTTTCTTT,CASSANTGFEAFF,TRBJ1-1,.,TRBV19,13,few
TGTGCCATCAGTGACCCTCACTCAGGGGGAGGACGGCAAGAGACCCAGTACTTC,CAISDPHSGGGRQETQYF,TRBJ2-5,.,TRBV10-3,18,once
TGTGCCAGCAGCCAGGGACAGGGGGACACTGAAGCTTTCTTT,CASSQGQGDTEAFF,TRBJ1-1,TRBD1,TRBV5-4,14,.
TGTGCCAGCAGCTTCCTTCCTAGTAACCCAAAAGAGACCCAGTACTTC,CASSFLPSNPKETQYF,TRBJ2-5,.,TRBV5-6,16,.
TGTGCCAGTAGTAAGCGAGGACAGGGTACGAGCAATCAGCCCCAGCATTTT,CASSKRGQGTSNQPQHF,TRBJ1-5,TRBD1,TRBV19,17,.
TGCGCCAGCAGCTTGGTAGGAGGGGGCTACTCCTACGAGCAGTACTTC,CASSLVGGGYSYEQYF,TRBJ2-7,.,TRBV5-1,16,.
TGCAGCGTTCTGAGGGGACAGAGCTCTGGGGCCAACGTCCTGACTTTC,CSVLRGQSSGANVLTF,TRBJ2-6,TRBD1,TRBV29-1,16,few
TGCGCCAGCAGCGGCGGGACAGGGGTTGGCTACACCTTC,CASSGGTGVGYTF,TRBJ1-2,TRBD1,TRBV5-1,13,once
TGTGCCAGCAGCTTAAGCAGGGGGGACAGGGGTGAAGCTTTCTTT,CASSLSRGDRGEAFF,TRBJ1-1,TRBD1,TRBV7-9,15,.
TGTGCCAGCAGCCAAGGGCAGGGCTTCTACAATGAGCAGTTCTTC,CASSQGQGFYNEQFF,TRBJ2-1,.,TRBV3-1/TRBV3-2,15,.
TGTGCCAGCAGTTACTCGAACAGGGCAACTGAAGCTTTCTTT,CASSYSNRATEAFF,TRBJ1-1,.,TRBV6-5,14,.
TGTGCCAGCAGCCAAGATCTCCCCTCGTACAATGAGCAGTTCTTC,CASSQDLPSYNEQFF,TRBJ2-1,.,TRBV4-2,15,.
TGTGCCAGCAGCCCACAGGGGGGAGCCTATGGCTACACCTTC,CASSPQGGAYGYTF,TRBJ1-2,TRBD1,TRBV7-3,14,.
TGCGCCAGCAGCTTAGGAGGGACGGCGAACACTGAAGCTTTCTTT,CASSLGGTANTEAFF,TRBJ1-1,.,TRBV5-1,15,.
TGTGCCTGGAGTGCGATACAGGGCTCCGAGCAGTACTTC,CAWSAIQGSEQYF,TRBJ2-7,.,TRBV30,13,.
TGTGCCAGCAGCGTAGTCGGGGGGAGTTACGAGCAGTACTTC,CASSVVGGSYEQYF,TRBJ2-7,TRBD2,TRBV9,14,.
TGCGCCAGCAGCTTGTCTGGGGCAGCGACATACAATGAGCAGTTCTTC,CASSLSGAATYNEQFF,TRBJ2-1,.,TRBV5-1,16,.
TGTGCCAGCACCGAATCCCTGGGACAGACAAACACTGAAGCTTTCTTT,CASTESLGQTNTEAFF,TRBJ1-1,TRBD1,TRBV28,16,few
TGTGCCAGCAGTATCCGACAGGGACCCTACAATGAGCAGTTCTTC,CASSIRQGPYNEQFF,TRBJ2-1,TRBD1,TRBV27,15,.